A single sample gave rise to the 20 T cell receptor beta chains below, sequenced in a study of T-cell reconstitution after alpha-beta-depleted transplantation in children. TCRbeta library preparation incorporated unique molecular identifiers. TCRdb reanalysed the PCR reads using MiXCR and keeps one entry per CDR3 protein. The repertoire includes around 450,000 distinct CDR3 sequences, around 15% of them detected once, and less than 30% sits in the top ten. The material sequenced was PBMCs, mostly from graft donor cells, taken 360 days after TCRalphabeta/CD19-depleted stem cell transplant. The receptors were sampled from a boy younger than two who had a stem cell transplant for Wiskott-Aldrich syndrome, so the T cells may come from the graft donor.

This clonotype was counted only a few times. The CDR3 spells CSANPSIRQGHWNEQYF. DNA for the CDR3: TGCAGTGCTAATCCGTCAATAAGACAGGGGCATTGGAACGAGCAGTACTTC. The rearrangement links TRBV20-1 to TRBJ2-7, with TRBD1 matching 8 bases. Germline V gene lookup returns CDR1 DFQATT and CDR2 SNEGSKA (reference sequence). The V gene end was trimmed by 4 bases and the J gene end by 5 bases; junction bases not matched to a gene: 19. The CDR3 runs to 17 residues.

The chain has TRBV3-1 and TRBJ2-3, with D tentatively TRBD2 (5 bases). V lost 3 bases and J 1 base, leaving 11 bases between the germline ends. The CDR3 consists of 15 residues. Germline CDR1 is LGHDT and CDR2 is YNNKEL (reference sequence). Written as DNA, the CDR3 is TGTGCCAGCAGCCAGGAACTAGACGGCACAGATACGCAGTATTTT. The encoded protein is CASSQELDGTDTQYF.

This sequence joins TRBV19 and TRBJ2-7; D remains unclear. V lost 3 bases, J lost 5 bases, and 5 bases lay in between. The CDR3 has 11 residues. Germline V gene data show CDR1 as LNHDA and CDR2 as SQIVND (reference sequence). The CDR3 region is CASSIANEQYF. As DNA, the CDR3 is TGTGCCAGTAGTATTGCCAACGAGCAGTACTTC.

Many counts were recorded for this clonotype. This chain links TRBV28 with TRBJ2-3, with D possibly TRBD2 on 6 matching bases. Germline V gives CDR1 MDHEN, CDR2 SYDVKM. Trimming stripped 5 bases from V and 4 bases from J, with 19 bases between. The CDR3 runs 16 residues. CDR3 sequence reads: CASSVMLRSGPDTQYF. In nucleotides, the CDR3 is TGTGCCAGCAGTGTTATGCTTAGGAGCGGGCCAGATACGCAGTATTTT.

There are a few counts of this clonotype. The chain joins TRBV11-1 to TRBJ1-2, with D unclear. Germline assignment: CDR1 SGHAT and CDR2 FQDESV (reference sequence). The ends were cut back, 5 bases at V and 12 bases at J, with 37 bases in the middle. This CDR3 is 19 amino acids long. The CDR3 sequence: CASSAQLGIGLSELGLDTF. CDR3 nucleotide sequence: TGTGCCAGCAGCGCCCAGCTCGGGATAGGGCTCTCAGAGCTTGGGCTAGACACCTTC.

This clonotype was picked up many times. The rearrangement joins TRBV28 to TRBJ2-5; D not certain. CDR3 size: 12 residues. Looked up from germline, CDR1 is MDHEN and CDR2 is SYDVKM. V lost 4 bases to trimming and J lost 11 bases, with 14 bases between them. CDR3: CASSSSLPPQYF. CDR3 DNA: TGTGCCAGCAGTTCCTCCCTGCCCCCTCAGTACTTC.

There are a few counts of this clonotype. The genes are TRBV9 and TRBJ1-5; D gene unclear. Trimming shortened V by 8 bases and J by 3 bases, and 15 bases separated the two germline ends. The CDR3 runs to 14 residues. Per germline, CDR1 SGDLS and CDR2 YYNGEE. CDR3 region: CASSGSDLNQPQHF. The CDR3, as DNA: TGTGCCAGTAGTGGGTCCGATCTCAATCAGCCCCAGCATTTT.

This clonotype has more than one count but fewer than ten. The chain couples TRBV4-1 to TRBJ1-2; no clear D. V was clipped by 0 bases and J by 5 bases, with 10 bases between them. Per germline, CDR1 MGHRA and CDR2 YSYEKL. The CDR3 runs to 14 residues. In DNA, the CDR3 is TGCGCCAGCAGCCAAGATCTCCGGATGTATGGCTACACCTTC. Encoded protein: CASSQDLRMYGYTF.

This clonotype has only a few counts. The CDR3 is CASSLLSPRRDSKYEQYF. The CDR3 region has the DNA TGCGCCAGCAGCTTGCTTAGTCCCCGCCGGGACAGCAAATACGAGCAGTACTTC. This chain links TRBV5-1 with TRBJ2-7; 7 positions agree with TRBD1. Trimming cost V 1 base and J 4 bases; bases outside gene matches: 17. Germline-derived CDR1 and CDR2 are SGHRS and YFSETQ. The CDR3 spans 18 residues. Variable domain in full (rest from reference TRBV5-1 and TRBJ2-7): KAGVTQTPRYLIKTRGQQVTLSCSPISGHRSVSWYQQTPGQGLQFLFEYFSETQRNKGNFPGRFSGRQFSNSRSEMNVSTLELGDSALYLCASSLLSPRRDSKYEQYFGPGTRLTVT.

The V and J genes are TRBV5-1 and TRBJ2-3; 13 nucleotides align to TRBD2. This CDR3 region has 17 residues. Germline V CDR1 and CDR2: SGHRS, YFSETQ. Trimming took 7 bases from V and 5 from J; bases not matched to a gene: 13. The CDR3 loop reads CASGRLGTSGVQDTQYF. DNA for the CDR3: TGCGCCAGCGGTAGACTCGGGACTAGCGGGGTTCAAGATACGCAGTATTTT.

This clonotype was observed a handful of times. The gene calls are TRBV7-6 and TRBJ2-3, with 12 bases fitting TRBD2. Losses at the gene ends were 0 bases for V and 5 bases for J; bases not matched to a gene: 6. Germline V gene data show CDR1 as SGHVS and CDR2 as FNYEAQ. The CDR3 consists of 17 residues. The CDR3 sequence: CASSLAPSGGAGDTQYF. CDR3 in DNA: TGTGCCAGCAGCTTAGCCCCTAGCGGGGGGGCCGGAGATACGCAGTATTTT.

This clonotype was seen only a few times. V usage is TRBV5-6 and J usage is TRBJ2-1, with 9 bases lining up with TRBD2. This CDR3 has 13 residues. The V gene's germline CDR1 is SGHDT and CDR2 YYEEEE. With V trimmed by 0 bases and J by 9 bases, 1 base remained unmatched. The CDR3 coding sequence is TGTGCCAGCAGCTTGGTTAGCGGGAGTGAGCAGTTCTTC. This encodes CASSLVSGSEQFF.

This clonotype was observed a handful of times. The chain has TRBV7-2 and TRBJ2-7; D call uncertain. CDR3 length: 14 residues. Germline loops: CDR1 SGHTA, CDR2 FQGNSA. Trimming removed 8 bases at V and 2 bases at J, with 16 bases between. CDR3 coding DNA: TGTGCCAGCGTTAAGATGAACCCGACCTACGAGCAGTACTTC. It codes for CASVKMNPTYEQYF. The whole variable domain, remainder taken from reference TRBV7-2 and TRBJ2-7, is GAGVSQSPSNKVTEKGKDVELRCDPISGHTALYWYRQSLGQGLEFLIYFQGNSAPDKSGLPSDRFSAERTGGSVSTLTIQRTQQEDSAVYLCASVKMNPTYEQYFGPGTRLTVT.

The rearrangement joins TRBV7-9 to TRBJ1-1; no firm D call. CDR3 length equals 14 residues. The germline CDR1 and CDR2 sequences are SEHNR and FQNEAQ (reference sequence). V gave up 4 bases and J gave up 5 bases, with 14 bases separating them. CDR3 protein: CASSYKGILTEAFF. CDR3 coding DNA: TGTGCCAGCAGCTACAAAGGGATATTAACTGAAGCTTTCTTT.

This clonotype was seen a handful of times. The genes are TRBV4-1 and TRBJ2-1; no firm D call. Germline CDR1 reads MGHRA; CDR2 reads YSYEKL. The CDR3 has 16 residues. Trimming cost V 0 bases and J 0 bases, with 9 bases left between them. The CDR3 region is CASSQEGSRSYNEQFF. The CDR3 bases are TGCGCCAGCAGCCAAGAAGGATCCCGCTCCTACAATGAGCAGTTCTTC.

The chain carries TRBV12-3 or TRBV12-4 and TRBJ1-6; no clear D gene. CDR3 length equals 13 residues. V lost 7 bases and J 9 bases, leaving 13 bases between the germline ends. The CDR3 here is CASNLAPGSPLHF. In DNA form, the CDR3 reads TGTGCCAGCAATCTCGCTCCGGGTTCACCCCTCCACTTT.

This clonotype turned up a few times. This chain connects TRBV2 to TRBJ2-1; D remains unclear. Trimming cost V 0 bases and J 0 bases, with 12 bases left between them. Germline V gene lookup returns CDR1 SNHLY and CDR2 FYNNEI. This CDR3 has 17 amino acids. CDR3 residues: CASSEALDFYSYNEQFF. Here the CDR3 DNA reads TGTGCCAGCAGTGAAGCTCTTGACTTTTACTCCTACAATGAGCAGTTCTTC.

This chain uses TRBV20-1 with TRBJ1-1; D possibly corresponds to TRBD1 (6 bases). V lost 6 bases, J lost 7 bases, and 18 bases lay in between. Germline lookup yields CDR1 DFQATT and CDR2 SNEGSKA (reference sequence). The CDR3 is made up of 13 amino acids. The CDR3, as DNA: TGCAGTGCCCTTCCAACCAGGGACATTGAAGCTTTCTTT. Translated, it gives CSALPTRDIEAFF.

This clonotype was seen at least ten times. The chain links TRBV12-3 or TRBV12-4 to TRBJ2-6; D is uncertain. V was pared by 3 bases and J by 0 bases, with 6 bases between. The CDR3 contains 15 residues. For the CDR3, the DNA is TGTGCCAGCAGTTTGCAGTTCTCTGGGGCCAACGTCCTGACTTTC. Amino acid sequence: CASSLQFSGANVLTF.

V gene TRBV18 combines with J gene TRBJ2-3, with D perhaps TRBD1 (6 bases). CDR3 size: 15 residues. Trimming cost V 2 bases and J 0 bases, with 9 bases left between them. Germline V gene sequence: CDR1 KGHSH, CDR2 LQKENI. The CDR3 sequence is CASSPAGTSTDTQYF. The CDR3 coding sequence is TGTGCCAGCTCACCAGCAGGGACAAGCACAGATACGCAGTATTTT.